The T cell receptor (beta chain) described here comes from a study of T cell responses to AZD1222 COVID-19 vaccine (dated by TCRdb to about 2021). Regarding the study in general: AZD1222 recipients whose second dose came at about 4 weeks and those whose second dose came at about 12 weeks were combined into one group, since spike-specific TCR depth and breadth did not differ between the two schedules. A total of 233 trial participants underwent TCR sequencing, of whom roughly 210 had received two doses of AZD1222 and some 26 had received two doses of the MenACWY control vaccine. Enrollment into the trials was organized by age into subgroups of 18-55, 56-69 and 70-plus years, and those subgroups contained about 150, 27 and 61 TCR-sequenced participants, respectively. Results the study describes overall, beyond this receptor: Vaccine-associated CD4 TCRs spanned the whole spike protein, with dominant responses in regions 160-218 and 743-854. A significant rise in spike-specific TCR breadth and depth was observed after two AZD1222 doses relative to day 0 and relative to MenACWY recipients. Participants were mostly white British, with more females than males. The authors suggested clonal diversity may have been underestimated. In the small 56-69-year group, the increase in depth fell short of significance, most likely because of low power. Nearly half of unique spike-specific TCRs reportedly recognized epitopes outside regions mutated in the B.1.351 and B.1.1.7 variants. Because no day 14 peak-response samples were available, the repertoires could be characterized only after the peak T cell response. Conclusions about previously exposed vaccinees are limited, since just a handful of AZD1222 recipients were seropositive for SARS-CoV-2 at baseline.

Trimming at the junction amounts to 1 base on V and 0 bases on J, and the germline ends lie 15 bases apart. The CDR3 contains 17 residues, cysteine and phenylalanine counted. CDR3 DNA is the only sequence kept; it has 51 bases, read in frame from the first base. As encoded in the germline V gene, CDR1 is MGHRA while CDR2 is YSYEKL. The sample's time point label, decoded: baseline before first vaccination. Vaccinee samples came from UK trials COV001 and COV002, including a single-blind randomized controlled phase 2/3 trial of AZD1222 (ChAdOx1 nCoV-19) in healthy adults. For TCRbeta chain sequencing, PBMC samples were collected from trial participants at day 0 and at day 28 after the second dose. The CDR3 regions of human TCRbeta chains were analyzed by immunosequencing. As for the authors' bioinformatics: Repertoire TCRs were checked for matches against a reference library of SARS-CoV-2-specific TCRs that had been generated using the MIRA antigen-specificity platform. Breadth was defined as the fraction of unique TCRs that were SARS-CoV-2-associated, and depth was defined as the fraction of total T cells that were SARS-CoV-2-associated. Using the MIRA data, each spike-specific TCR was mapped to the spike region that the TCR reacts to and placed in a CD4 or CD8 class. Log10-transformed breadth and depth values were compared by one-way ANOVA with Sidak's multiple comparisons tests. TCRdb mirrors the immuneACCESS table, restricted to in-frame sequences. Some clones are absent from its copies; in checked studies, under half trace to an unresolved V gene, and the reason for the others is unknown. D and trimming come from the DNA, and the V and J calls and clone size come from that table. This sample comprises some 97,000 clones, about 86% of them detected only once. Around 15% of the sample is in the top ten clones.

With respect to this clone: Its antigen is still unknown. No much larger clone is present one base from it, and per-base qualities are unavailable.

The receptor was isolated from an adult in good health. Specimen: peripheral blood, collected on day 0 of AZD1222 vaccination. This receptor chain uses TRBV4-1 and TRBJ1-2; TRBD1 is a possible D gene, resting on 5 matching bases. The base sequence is TGCGCCAGCAGCCAAGTTCGGGGGGAAGGGTCTAACTATGGCTACACCTTC. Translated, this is CASSQVRGEGSNYGYTF.